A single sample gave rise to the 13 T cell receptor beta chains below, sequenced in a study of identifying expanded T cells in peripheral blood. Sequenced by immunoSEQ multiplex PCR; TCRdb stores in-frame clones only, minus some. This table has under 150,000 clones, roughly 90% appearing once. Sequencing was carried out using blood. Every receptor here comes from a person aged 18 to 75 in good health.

The CDR3 here is CAWSGQPNTGELFF. For the CDR3, the DNA is TGTGCCTGGAGTGGACAGCCGAACACCGGGGAGCTGTTTTTT. The genes are TRBV30 and TRBJ2-2; perhaps TRBD1 as D (5 bases). This CDR3 has 14 residues. The V end lost 1 base, the J end lost 0 bases, and 6 bases lay between the germline ends. Germline values: CDR1 GTSNPN, CDR2 SVGIG (reference sequence).

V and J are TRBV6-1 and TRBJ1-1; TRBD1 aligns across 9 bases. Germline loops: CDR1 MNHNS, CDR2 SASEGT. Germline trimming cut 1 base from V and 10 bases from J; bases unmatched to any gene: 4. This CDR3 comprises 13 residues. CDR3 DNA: TGTGCCAGCAGTGAAGATACAGGGGGCTTAGCTTTCTTT. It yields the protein CASSEDTGGLAFF.

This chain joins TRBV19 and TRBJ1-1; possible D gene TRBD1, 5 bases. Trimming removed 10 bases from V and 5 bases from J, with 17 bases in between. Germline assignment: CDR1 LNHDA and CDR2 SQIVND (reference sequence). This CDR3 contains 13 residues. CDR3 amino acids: CATREKVETEAFF. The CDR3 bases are TGTGCCACCAGGGAAAAGGTTGAGACTGAAGCTTTCTTT.

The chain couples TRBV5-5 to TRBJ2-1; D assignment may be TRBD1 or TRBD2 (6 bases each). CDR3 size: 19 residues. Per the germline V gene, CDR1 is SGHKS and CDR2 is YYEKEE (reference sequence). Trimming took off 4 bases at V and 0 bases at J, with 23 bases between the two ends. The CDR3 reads CASSTSDLGGPYSYNEQFF. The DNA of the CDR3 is TGTGCCAGCAGCACCAGCGACCTAGGGGGGCCTTACTCCTACAATGAGCAGTTCTTC.

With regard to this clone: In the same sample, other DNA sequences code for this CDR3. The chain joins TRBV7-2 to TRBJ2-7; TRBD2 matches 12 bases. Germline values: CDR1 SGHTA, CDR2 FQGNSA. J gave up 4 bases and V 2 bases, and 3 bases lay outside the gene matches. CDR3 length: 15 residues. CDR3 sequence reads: CASSLSLAGGYEQYF. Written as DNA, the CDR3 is TGTGCCAGCAGCTTATCCCTAGCGGGAGGGTACGAGCAGTACTTC.

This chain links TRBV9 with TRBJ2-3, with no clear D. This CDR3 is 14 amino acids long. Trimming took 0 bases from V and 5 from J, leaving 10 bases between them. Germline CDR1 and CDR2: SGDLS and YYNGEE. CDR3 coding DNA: TGTGCCAGCAGCGTAGGGCAGGCAAGAGATACGCAGTATTTT. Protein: CASSVGQARDTQYF.

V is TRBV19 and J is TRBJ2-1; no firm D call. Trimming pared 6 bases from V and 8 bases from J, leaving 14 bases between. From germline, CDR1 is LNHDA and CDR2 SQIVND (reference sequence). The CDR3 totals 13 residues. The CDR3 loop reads CASSQRPRDEQFF. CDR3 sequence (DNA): TGTGCCAGTAGCCAGAGACCCCGGGATGAGCAGTTCTTC.

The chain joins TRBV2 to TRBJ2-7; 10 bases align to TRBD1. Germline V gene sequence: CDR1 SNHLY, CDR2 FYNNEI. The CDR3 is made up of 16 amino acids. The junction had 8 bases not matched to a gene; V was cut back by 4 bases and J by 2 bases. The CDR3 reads CASSVRRDRGTYEQYF. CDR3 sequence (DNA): TGTGCCAGCAGTGTGCGCCGGGACAGGGGAACCTACGAGCAGTACTTC.

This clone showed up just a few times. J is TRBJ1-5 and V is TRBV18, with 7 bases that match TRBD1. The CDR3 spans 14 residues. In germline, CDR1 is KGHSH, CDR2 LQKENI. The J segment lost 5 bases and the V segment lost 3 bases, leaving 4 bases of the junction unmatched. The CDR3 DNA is TGTGCCAGCTCACCTGAGGGGGCAGATCAGCCCCAGCATTTT. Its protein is CASSPEGADQPQHF.

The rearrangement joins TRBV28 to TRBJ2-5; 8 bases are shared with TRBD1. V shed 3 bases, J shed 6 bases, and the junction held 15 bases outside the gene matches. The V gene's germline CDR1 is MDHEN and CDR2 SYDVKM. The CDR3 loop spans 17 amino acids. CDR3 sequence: CASSLDPAGGEGKTQYF. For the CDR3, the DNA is TGTGCCAGCAGTTTGGATCCCGCAGGGGGCGAGGGAAAGACCCAGTACTTC.

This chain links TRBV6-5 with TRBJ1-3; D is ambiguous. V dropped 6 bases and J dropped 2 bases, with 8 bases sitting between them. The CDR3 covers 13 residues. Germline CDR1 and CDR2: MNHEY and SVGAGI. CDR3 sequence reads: CASSAPPGNTIYF. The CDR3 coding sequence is TGTGCCAGCAGCGCCCCCCCTGGAAACACCATATATTTT.

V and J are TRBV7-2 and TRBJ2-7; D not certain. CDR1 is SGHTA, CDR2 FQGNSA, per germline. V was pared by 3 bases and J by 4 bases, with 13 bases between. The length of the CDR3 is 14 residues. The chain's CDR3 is CASSFQRGPYEQYF. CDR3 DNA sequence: TGTGCCAGCAGCTTCCAAAGAGGACCTTACGAGCAGTACTTC. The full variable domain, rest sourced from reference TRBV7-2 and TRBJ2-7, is GAGVSQSPSNKVTEKGKDVELRCDPISGHTALYWYRQSLGQGLEFLIYFQGNSAPDKSGLPSDRFSAERTGGSVSTLTIQRTQQEDSAVYLCASSFQRGPYEQYFGPGTRLTVT.

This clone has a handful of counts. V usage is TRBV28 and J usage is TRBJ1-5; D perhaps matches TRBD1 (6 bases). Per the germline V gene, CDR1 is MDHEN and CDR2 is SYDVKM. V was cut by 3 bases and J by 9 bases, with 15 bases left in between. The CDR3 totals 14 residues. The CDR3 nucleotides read TGTGCCAGCAGTTTCGGACGGGGACATCGGCCCCAGCATTTT. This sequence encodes CASSFGRGHRPQHF.